One and the same sample provided the 18 T cell receptor beta chains below, sequenced in a study of T-cell memory formation after mild COVID-19. Each CDR3 protein gets one entry after TCRdb re-called the 5' RACE reads with MiXCR. The profile shows 200,000 to 250,000 distinct CDR3 sequences, over 9.5% of them singletons. The sequenced material came from PBMCs or a T cell subset sorted from them (not recorded which). The receptors shown here come from a man aged 18 to 35 who had mild COVID-19 (a few samples of this study predate the infection). Cell type and time point are not known.

This clonotype occurred a few times. The CDR3 reads CASSIDGLTSTDTQYF. The CDR3 nucleotides read TGTGCCAGTAGTATTGACGGACTAACTAGCACAGATACGCAGTATTTT. This chain connects TRBV19 to TRBJ2-3; tentative D call: TRBD2 (6 bases). With 3 bases removed from V and 0 bases from J, the gap between germline ends came to 13 bases. Germline loops: CDR1 LNHDA, CDR2 SQIVND (reference sequence). The CDR3 sequence is 16 residues long.

This clonotype came up a few times. The V gene is TRBV12-3 or TRBV12-4, the J gene TRBJ1-3; tentatively, D is TRBD1 (6 bases). The CDR3 sequence is 18 residues long. V lost 7 bases and J 0 bases, leaving 22 bases between the germline ends. The CDR3 loop is CASTPGQPNKLSGNTIYF. The CDR3 DNA reads TGTGCCAGCACCCCTGGACAGCCTAACAAGCTCTCTGGAAACACCATATATTTT.

CDR3 protein: CASSLATSSSYNEQFF. The CDR3 DNA is TGTGCCAGCAGCTTGGCGACTAGCAGCTCCTACAATGAGCAGTTCTTC. V usage is TRBV5-8 and J usage is TRBJ2-1; 7 bases line up with TRBD2. The CDR3 totals 16 residues. Unmatched junction bases numbered 3, after V lost 0 bases and J lost 0 bases. From germline, CDR1 is SGHTS and CDR2 YDEGEE.

V usage is TRBV20-1 and J usage is TRBJ2-7; 7 nucleotides line up with TRBD2. Losses at the gene ends were 5 bases for V and 2 bases for J; bases not matched to a gene: 9. Germline V lookup: CDR1 DFQATT, CDR2 SNEGSKA (reference sequence). There are 14 residues in the CDR3. The CDR3 sequence is CSAGPRGKPYEQYF. CDR3 nucleotides: TGCAGTGCTGGGCCGCGGGGGAAGCCCTACGAGCAGTACTTC.

The sample holds many counts of this clonotype. V is TRBV5-6 and J is TRBJ2-7, with 9 bases lining up with TRBD1. Germline V CDR1 and CDR2: SGHDT, YYEEEE. This CDR3 contains 15 residues. V shed 4 bases, J shed 0 bases, and the junction held 5 bases outside the gene matches. CDR3 loop: CASSHRDRASYEQYF. In DNA form, the CDR3 reads TGTGCCAGCAGCCACCGGGACAGGGCCTCCTACGAGCAGTACTTC.

This clonotype was observed at least ten times. The V call is TRBV20-1, the J call TRBJ1-3; D might be TRBD1 (5 bases). From germline, CDR1 is DFQATT and CDR2 SNEGSKA (reference sequence). This CDR3 contains 15 residues. The ends were cut back, 4 bases at V and 2 bases at J, with 15 bases in the middle. The CDR3 region has the DNA TGCAGTGCTACGGACATCGAATTTACTGGAAACACCATATATTTT. It yields the protein CSATDIEFTGNTIYF.

The rearrangement uses TRBV7-8 and TRBJ2-5; no firm D call. With 3 bases removed from V and 10 bases from J, the gap between germline ends came to 9 bases. The CDR3 covers 11 residues. CDR1 SGHVS and CDR2 FQNEAQ come from the germline V gene. CDR3 in amino acids: CASSFGPLQYF. The CDR3 nucleotides read TGTGCCAGCAGCTTCGGGCCTCTCCAGTACTTC.

The sample holds many counts of this clonotype. The CDR3: CASSLGDDEQFF. The CDR3 nucleotides read TGTGCCAGCAGCTTAGGGGACGATGAGCAGTTCTTC. V is TRBV11-1 and J is TRBJ2-1, with D perhaps matching TRBD1 or TRBD2 (5 bases each). Per germline, CDR1 SGHAT and CDR2 FQDESV (reference sequence). The CDR3 extends over 12 amino acids. V lost 1 base, J lost 8 bases, and 6 bases lay in between. The entire variable domain, with the rest obtained from reference TRBV11-1 and TRBJ2-1, is as follows: EAEVAQSPRYKITEKSQAVAFWCDPISGHATLYWYRQILGQGPELLVQFQDESVVDDSQLPKDRFSAERLKGVDSTLKIQPAELGDSAMYLCASSLGDDEQFFGPGTRLTVL.

This clonotype was observed a few times. This chain connects TRBV6-2 or TRBV6-3 to TRBJ2-2; 10 nucleotides line up with TRBD2. The CDR3 consists of 19 residues. CDR1 and CDR2 (germline): MNHEY, SVGEGT. Trimming at V came to 1 base and at J to 1 base, leaving 9 bases not matched to a gene. The CDR3 is CASSYFAYLAGVNTGELFF. Written as DNA, the CDR3 is TGTGCCAGCAGTTACTTCGCCTACCTAGCGGGGGTGAACACCGGGGAGCTGTTTTTT.

This clonotype turned up a few times. The V call is TRBV6-4, the J call TRBJ2-1; 10 nucleotides align to TRBD2. Looked up from germline, CDR1 is MRHNA and CDR2 is SNTAGT. The J segment lost 2 bases and the V segment lost 5 bases, leaving 9 bases of the junction unmatched. This CDR3 is built from 17 residues. CDR3 amino acids: CASSPLALAGAYNEQFF. The CDR3 nucleotides are TGTGCCAGCAGTCCCCTCGCCCTAGCGGGGGCCTACAATGAGCAGTTCTTC.

The V gene is TRBV6-5, the J gene TRBJ1-3; TRBD1 is a possible D gene (5 bases). The CDR3 is 15 amino acids. The germline V gene encodes CDR1 MNHEY and CDR2 SVGAGI. V lost 6 bases to trimming and J lost 2 bases, with 14 bases between them. CDR3 nucleotides: TGTGCCAGCAGATTCCTTGGGGGGGCTGGAAACACCATATATTTT. Translated, it gives CASRFLGGAGNTIYF.

The chain is built from TRBV5-1 and TRBJ2-2, with D unclear. This CDR3 contains 16 residues. In germline, CDR1 is SGHRS, CDR2 YFSETQ. The V gene lost 0 bases and the J gene lost 1 base, with 10 bases spanning the gap. The CDR3 DNA follows: TGCGCCAGCAGCTTGGTTCGATCCGTGAACACCGGGGAGCTGTTTTTT. This codes for CASSLVRSVNTGELFF.

At least ten counts were recorded for this clonotype. The gene calls are TRBV7-2 and TRBJ1-3; maybe TRBD1 (5 bases). The CDR3 length is 16 residues. Trimming left V 1 base short and J 3 bases short, with 13 bases between. CDR1 is SGHTA, CDR2 FQGNSA, per germline. CDR3 region: CASSLGGGALGNTIYF. The CDR3 coding sequence is TGTGCCAGCAGCTTAGGGGGGGGTGCCCTTGGAAACACCATATATTTT.

The V gene is TRBV20-1, the J gene TRBJ2-7; TRBD1 matches 9 bases. Germline V gene sequence: CDR1 DFQATT, CDR2 SNEGSKA (reference sequence). The CDR3 is 15 residues long. The junction had 7 bases not matched to a gene; V was cut back by 0 bases and J by 4 bases. This CDR3 is CSARDSGTGRYEQYF. DNA for the CDR3: TGCAGTGCTAGAGATTCAGGGACAGGGAGGTACGAGCAGTACTTC.

The sample holds many counts of this clonotype. This chain connects TRBV4-3 to TRBJ2-1, with D possibly called TRBD1 or TRBD2 (7 bases each). The ends were cut back, 0 bases at V and 7 bases at J, with 16 bases in the middle. Germline-derived CDR1 and CDR2 are LGHNA and YSLEER. There are 16 residues in the CDR3. CDR3 nucleotides: TGCGCCAGCAGCCAAGAAGGGAGGGGGCGGCGGAATGAGCAGTTCTTC. It codes for CASSQEGRGRRNEQFF.

This clonotype was counted only a few times. The chain joins TRBV4-2 to TRBJ2-5; D is perhaps TRBD2 (6 bases). The V end lost 0 bases, the J end lost 9 bases, and 11 bases lay between the germline ends. The CDR3 consists of 13 residues. The V gene's germline CDR1 is LGHNA and CDR2 YNFKEQ. CDR3 amino acids: CASSQEAGLAQYF. The CDR3, as DNA: TGTGCCAGCAGCCAAGAAGCGGGTTTGGCCCAGTACTTC.

This clonotype was seen a handful of times. The chain employs TRBV7-2 and TRBJ2-3; 9 bases fit TRBD2. Germline assignment: CDR1 SGHTA and CDR2 FQGNSA. CDR3 length: 15 amino acids. With V trimmed by 6 bases and J by 4 bases, 8 bases remained unmatched. CDR3 nucleotides: TGTGCCAGCAGATCTCCGGGACTAGCCTCAGATACGCAGTATTTT. Translated, it gives CASRSPGLASDTQYF.

The rearrangement joins TRBV7-2 to TRBJ1-1; D gene unclear. Germline V gene sequence: CDR1 SGHTA, CDR2 FQGNSA. The CDR3 sequence is 14 residues long. Between the trimmed V and J ends, which lost 2 bases and 4 bases, there was a span of 11 bases. The CDR3 loop reads CASSLPGLSTEAFF. CDR3 coding DNA: TGTGCCAGCAGCTTACCCGGCCTGAGCACTGAAGCTTTCTTT.